Each of the 3 T cell receptor beta chains below was sequenced from the same sample in a study of blood T cell repertoires in COVID-19. The repertoire was sequenced with immunoSEQ multiplex PCR; TCRdb's copy has only in-frame clones and lacks some. The sample yields under 300,000 clones, about 86% seen once. The sample consisted of PBMCs or T cells enriched from blood (not recorded which). Receptors originate from a woman aged 35 to 49 with acute COVID-19.

This clone was seen only once. V is TRBV7-9 and J is TRBJ2-3, with D uncertain. The V gene's germline CDR1 is SEHNR and CDR2 FQNEAQ (reference sequence). V dropped 2 bases and J dropped 4 bases, with 4 bases sitting between them. This CDR3 is built from 12 residues. CDR3 in amino acids: CASSLPSDTQYF. Here the CDR3 DNA reads TGTGCCAGCAGCTTACCGTCAGATACGCAGTATTTT.

The V gene is TRBV3-1 (or the pseudogene TRBV3-2), the J gene TRBJ1-5, with a weak D call TRBD1 (6 bases). This CDR3 comprises 14 residues. CDR1 is LGHDT, CDR2 YNNKEL, per germline (reference sequence). Trimming removed 0 bases at V and 10 bases at J, with 13 bases between. Here the CDR3 reads CASSQDHSGGPQHF. DNA for the CDR3: TGTGCCAGCAGCCAAGATCACAGTGGGGGCCCCCAGCATTTT.

The CDR3 is CASSLWTGTEAFF. CDR3 nucleotides: TGTGCCAGCAGCCTCTGGACAGGGACTGAAGCTTTCTTT. V is TRBV7-3 and J is TRBJ1-1, with 8 bases that match TRBD1. After removal of 5 bases from V and 5 bases from J, the junction contained 4 bases not matched to a gene. The germline CDR1 and CDR2 sequences are SGHTA and FQGTGA. This CDR3 has 13 amino acids.